One sample yielded the 28 T cell receptor beta chains listed below, sequenced in a study of beta chain features in type 1 diabetes. As every portion of the isolated RNA was reverse transcribed, the sequencing read expressed TCRB transcripts. TCRdb's table, derived via immunoSEQ multiplex PCR, lists solely in-frame clones and lacks some. The top ten clones hold more than 0.02% of a sample with hundreds of thousands of clones, roughly 15% of them seen once. Sequencing was carried out using naive CD4+ T cells from blood. The source of these receptors is a middle-aged woman in good health.

This clone has more than one count but fewer than ten. The chain is built from TRBV7-2 and TRBJ2-7; 8 bases map to TRBD1. The ends lost 5 bases at V and 3 bases at J; junction bases unmatched: 6. The CDR3 is made up of 14 amino acids. Germline values: CDR1 SGHTA, CDR2 FQGNSA. Here the CDR3 DNA reads TGTGCCAGCAGCAAAGGAGACAGGGGCTACGAGCAGTACTTC. Translated, it gives CASSKGDRGYEQYF.

The rearrangement joins TRBV15 to TRBJ2-5, with D maybe TRBD2 (7 bases). Germline CDR1 reads LNHNV; CDR2 reads YYDKDF (reference sequence). V was trimmed by 0 bases and J by 5 bases, leaving 22 bases between them. CDR3 length: 18 amino acids. CDR3 nucleotide sequence: TGTGCCACCAGCAGAGATCTTCGTTCGTTGGGGGGGCAGGAGACCCAGTACTTC. It yields the protein CATSRDLRSLGGQETQYF.

The gene calls are TRBV7-9 and TRBJ1-1; 10 bases are shared with TRBD1. Germline V gene sequence: CDR1 SEHNR, CDR2 FQNEAQ (reference sequence). The CDR3 contains 14 residues. V lost 6 bases and J lost 11; bases outside the gene matches: 12. The CDR3 bases are TGTGCCAGCAGGTCTTTCGGACAGGGGGATAGGGCTTTCTTT. Amino acid sequence: CASRSFGQGDRAFF.

The chain carries TRBV7-9 and TRBJ1-4; TRBD1 agrees at 8 bases. This CDR3 comprises 15 residues. Germline assignment: CDR1 SEHNR and CDR2 FQNEAQ (reference sequence). Trimming at V came to 3 bases and at J to 8 bases, leaving 8 bases not matched to a gene. CDR3 loop: CASSLDREAGEKLFF. The CDR3 DNA is TGTGCCAGCAGCTTGGACAGGGAGGCTGGAGAAAAACTGTTTTTT. Full variable domain (rest looked up from reference TRBV7-9 and TRBJ1-4): DTGVSQNPRHKITKRGQNVTFRCDPISEHNRLYWYRQTLGQGPEFLTYFQNEAQLEKSRLLSDRFSAERPKGSFSTLEIQRTEQGDSAMYLCASSLDREAGEKLFFGSGTQLSVL.

J is TRBJ1-5 and V is TRBV6-6; possibly TRBD1 for D (5 bases). The length of the CDR3 is 16 residues. Germline assignment: CDR1 MNHNY and CDR2 SVGAGI (reference sequence). Trimming left V 0 bases short and J 2 bases short, with 11 bases between. Written as DNA, the CDR3 is TGTGCCAGCAGTTACTCCACAGGTCAGGGCAATCAGCCCCAGCATTTT. Translated, it gives CASSYSTGQGNQPQHF.

The rearrangement joins TRBV5-1 to TRBJ2-3; tentatively, D is TRBD2 (6 bases). This CDR3 spans 15 amino acids. Germline V gene sequence: CDR1 SGHRS, CDR2 YFSETQ. V shed 1 base and J shed 1 base, with 10 bases lying between them. The CDR3 reads CASSLSGTRTDTQYF. CDR3 coding DNA: TGCGCCAGCAGCTTGAGTGGGACTCGCACAGATACGCAGTATTTT.

CDR3 sequence: CASTTIDSVNTEAFF. The CDR3 nucleotides read TGCGCCAGCACCACAATCGACAGCGTGAACACTGAAGCTTTCTTT. The gene calls are TRBV4-1 and TRBJ1-1, with a weak D call TRBD1 (5 bases). With 7 bases removed from V and 0 bases from J, the gap between germline ends came to 15 bases. From germline, CDR1 is MGHRA and CDR2 YSYEKL. CDR3 length: 15 residues.

The chain is built from TRBV7-2 and TRBJ2-5; D gene ambiguous. From germline, CDR1 is SGHTA and CDR2 FQGNSA. The CDR3 is 13 amino acids. V was shortened by 3 bases and J by 5 bases, with 10 bases between the two germline ends. CDR3 in DNA: TGTGCCAGCAGCTTTGCGTTACCGGAGACCCAGTACTTC. Its translation: CASSFALPETQYF.

The chain couples TRBV6-5 to TRBJ2-2; 7 bases align to TRBD2. The CDR3 loop spans 15 amino acids. With 7 bases clipped from V and 4 bases from J, the junction kept 9 bases outside the gene matches. Per the germline V gene, CDR1 is MNHEY and CDR2 is SVGAGI. The CDR3 loop reads CASTQQPGGTGELFF. The DNA of the CDR3 is TGTGCCAGCACTCAACAACCGGGGGGCACCGGGGAGCTGTTTTTT.

Concerning this clone: Other nucleotide sequences from this sample produce the same CDR3. The chain uses TRBV5-4 and TRBJ2-7, with 9 nucleotides matching TRBD1. The CDR3 is 15 residues long. Per the germline V gene, CDR1 is SGHNT and CDR2 is YYREEE (reference sequence). V lost 0 bases, J lost 4 bases, and 5 bases stayed unmatched. CDR3 nucleotide sequence: TGTGCCAGCAGCTTGGGCGGGACAGGGTTATACGAGCAGTACTTC. Translated, it gives CASSLGGTGLYEQYF.

This clone came up a few times. This chain uses TRBV18 with TRBJ2-3; 8 nucleotides match TRBD2. Per the germline V gene, CDR1 is KGHSH and CDR2 is LQKENI. Germline trimming cut 0 bases from V and 1 base from J; bases unmatched to any gene: 3. The CDR3 loop spans 16 amino acids. The CDR3 is CASSPPRAGGTDTQYF. The CDR3 DNA reads TGTGCCAGCTCACCACCTCGAGCGGGGGGCACAGATACGCAGTATTTT.

A few counts support this clone. This sample also contains other DNA sequences that code for the same CDR3. The V and J genes are TRBV5-1 and TRBJ2-7, with a weak D call TRBD2 (6 bases). Between the trimmed V and J ends, which lost 0 bases and 0 bases, there was a span of 10 bases. This CDR3 is built from 15 residues. In germline, CDR1 is SGHRS, CDR2 YFSETQ. Here the CDR3 reads CASSLVAGSSYEQYF. CDR3 sequence (DNA): TGCGCCAGCAGCTTGGTGGCGGGAAGCTCCTACGAGCAGTACTTC.

The chain links TRBV5-1 to TRBJ1-6, with 8 bases lining up with TRBD1. After removal of 4 bases from V and 5 bases from J, the junction contained 8 bases not matched to a gene. This CDR3 is built from 16 residues. Germline CDR1 reads SGHRS; CDR2 reads YFSETQ. CDR3 in DNA: TGCGCCAGCAGCCCGGGTGGGACAGGACATAATTCACCCCTCCACTTT. This gives the protein CASSPGGTGHNSPLHF.

The chain carries TRBV29-1 and TRBJ1-2, with D uncertain. In germline, CDR1 is SQVTM, CDR2 ANQGSEA. V gave up 5 bases and J gave up 4 bases, with 14 bases separating them. This CDR3 has 13 residues. DNA of the CDR3: TGCAGCGTTACCGGTAGTTCCCCCTATGGCTACACCTTC. It codes for CSVTGSSPYGYTF.

This clone was counted a few times. One end of the junction varies from germline; a read error may be responsible. This chain links TRBV27 with TRBJ1-4, with TRBD1 identical over 8 bases. Germline CDR1 MNHEY, CDR2 SMNVEV (reference sequence). CDR3 size: 16 residues. The CDR3 nucleotides read TGTGCCAGCAGTATATCAGGGGGCGTCCCTGATGAAAAACTGTTTTTT. It is translated as CASSISGGVPDEKLFF.

This clone has a handful of counts. V is TRBV10-3 and J is TRBJ2-1; D is unclear. V gave up 0 bases and J gave up 6 bases, with 6 bases separating them. This CDR3 contains 13 residues. Germline V CDR1 and CDR2: ENHRY, SYGVKD. CDR3 sequence: CAISESNSNEQFF. The CDR3 nucleotides are TGTGCCATCAGTGAGTCTAACAGCAATGAGCAGTTCTTC.

This clone was detected ten times or more. DNA for the CDR3: TGTGCCAGCAGCCTGCCTGATATGAGGGGGACTGAAGCTTTCTTT. Its translation: CASSLPDMRGTEAFF. This rearrangement joins TRBV7-9 to TRBJ1-1; possible D gene TRBD1, 6 bases. The CDR3 extends over 15 amino acids. Germline CDR1 SEHNR, CDR2 FQNEAQ (reference sequence). V was clipped by 5 bases and J by 5 bases, with 18 bases between them. Combining the CDR3 with reference TRBV7-9 and TRBJ1-1 gives the whole variable domain DTGVSQNPRHKITKRGQNVTFRCDPISEHNRLYWYRQTLGQGPEFLTYFQNEAQLEKSRLLSDRFSAERPKGSFSTLEIQRTEQGDSAMYLCASSLPDMRGTEAFFGQGTRLTVV.

The V call is TRBV18, the J call TRBJ1-1; possible D gene TRBD1, 5 bases. CDR1 KGHSH and CDR2 LQKENI come from the germline V gene. The CDR3 totals 14 residues. V was clipped by 0 bases and J by 3 bases, with 8 bases between them. The CDR3 loop reads CASSPPWGDTEAFF. In nucleotides, the CDR3 is TGTGCCAGCTCACCACCTTGGGGGGACACTGAAGCTTTCTTT. Filled out from reference TRBV18 and TRBJ1-1, the complete variable domain reads NAGVMQNPRHLVRRRGQEARLRCSPMKGHSHVYWYRQLPEEGLKFMVYLQKENIIDESGMPKERFSAEFPKEGPSILRIQQVVRGDSAAYFCASSPPWGDTEAFFGQGTRLTVV.

This clone was detected a few times. The genes are TRBV27 and TRBJ2-2; D may be TRBD1 (6 bases). The CDR3 contains 14 residues. V was shortened by 6 bases and J by 1 base, with 9 bases between the two germline ends. Germline V gives CDR1 MNHEY, CDR2 SMNVEV (reference sequence). CDR3 protein: CASSGTLNTGELFF. The CDR3 coding sequence is TGTGCCAGCAGCGGGACATTGAACACCGGGGAGCTGTTTTTT.

CDR3 DNA: TGCGCCAGCAGCCAACCCCACCACGGGAACATCGGCTTGGGGCAGTACTTC. It specifies CASSQPHHGNIGLGQYF. The gene calls are TRBV4-1 and TRBJ2-7, with D maybe TRBD2 (5 bases). In germline, CDR1 is MGHRA, CDR2 YSYEKL. The V and J ends lost 2 bases and 9 bases respectively, with 26 bases between them. The CDR3 consists of 17 residues.

The J gene is TRBJ2-7, the V gene TRBV19; 9 bases agree with TRBD1. Germline V lookup: CDR1 LNHDA, CDR2 SQIVND (reference sequence). This CDR3 contains 14 residues. The trim removed 4 bases at V and 4 bases at J, leaving 5 bases unmatched. The CDR3 here is CASSRTGDVYEQYF. For the CDR3, the DNA is TGTGCCAGTAGTAGGACAGGGGATGTTTACGAGCAGTACTTC.

The genes are TRBV5-1 and TRBJ2-1; 7 nucleotides align to TRBD1. The CDR3 covers 13 residues. The germline gives CDR1 SGHRS, CDR2 YFSETQ. The V gene end was trimmed by 4 bases and the J gene end by 7 bases; junction bases not matched to a gene: 5. The CDR3 nucleotides read TGCGCCAGCAGCCAGGGGACAGTTAATGAGCAGTTCTTC. This codes for CASSQGTVNEQFF.

This clone was observed a few times. The junction departs from germline at one end; a sequencing error may be responsible. The chain couples TRBV7-7 to TRBJ2-3, with 13 bases that match TRBD2. Germline lookup yields CDR1 SSHAT and CDR2 FNYEAQ (reference sequence). This CDR3 region has 17 residues. Here the CDR3 DNA reads TGTGCTAGCAGCTTAGGACTAGCGGGAGCCCTCACAGATACGCAGTATTTT. Its translation is CASSLGLAGALTDTQYF.

The table lists this clone with a few counts. The V and J genes are TRBV2 and TRBJ1-1; 7 bases map to TRBD1. Germline assignment: CDR1 SNHLY and CDR2 FYNNEI. This CDR3 comprises 15 residues. V gave up 7 bases and J gave up 5 bases; unmatched junction bases: 13. The CDR3 DNA is TGTGCCAGCAACCCACAGGGGCAGGGACTGACTGAAGCTTTCTTT. Translated, it gives CASNPQGQGLTEAFF.

This clone occurred once. CDR3: CASSQTGERDGYTF. CDR3 DNA: TGTGCCAGCAGTCAGACAGGGGAACGGGATGGCTACACCTTC. The chain is built from TRBV6-6 and TRBJ1-2; 8 bases agree with TRBD1. This CDR3 comprises 14 residues. The germline gives CDR1 MNHNY, CDR2 SVGAGI (reference sequence). V trimming: 5 bases; J trimming: 6 bases; junction bases outside the gene matches: 8.

The chain couples TRBV7-2 to TRBJ1-2; D is unresolved. This CDR3 comprises 13 residues. Germline CDR1 and CDR2: SGHTA and FQGNSA. The V end lost 1 base, the J end lost 5 bases, and 8 bases lay between the germline ends. The CDR3 sequence is CASSLGSEYGYTF. CDR3 sequence (DNA): TGTGCCAGCAGCTTAGGTAGCGAGTATGGCTACACCTTC.

This clone was picked up a small number of times. The chain links TRBV18 to TRBJ1-4; D call uncertain. Germline values: CDR1 KGHSH, CDR2 LQKENI. CDR3 length: 13 residues. V was pared by 4 bases and J by 8 bases, with 11 bases between. The CDR3 nucleotides read TGTGCCAGCTCACGCGGCAGAAACGAAAAACTGTTTTTT. The encoded protein is CASSRGRNEKLFF. Full variable domain (missing parts from reference TRBV18 and TRBJ1-4): NAGVMQNPRHLVRRRGQEARLRCSPMKGHSHVYWYRQLPEEGLKFMVYLQKENIIDESGMPKERFSAEFPKEGPSILRIQQVVRGDSAAYFCASSRGRNEKLFFGSGTQLSVL.

The sample holds a few counts of this clone. This sequence joins TRBV28 and TRBJ1-2, with D possibly being TRBD1 (5 bases). The CDR3 spans 12 residues. Germline loops: CDR1 MDHEN, CDR2 SYDVKM. The V and J ends lost 8 bases and 8 bases respectively, with 15 bases between them. In nucleotides, the CDR3 is TGTGCCAGCTATCCGGACATAGGGGGCTACACCTTC. Translation gives CASYPDIGGYTF.